A selection of T cell receptor beta chains follows, all from one sample in a study of blood T cell repertoires in COVID-19. The method was immunoSEQ multiplex PCR; TCRdb's version includes in-frame clones alone and lacks a portion of them. The sample gives 85,000 to 120,000 clones, around 84% of which show up once; 3.5% to 5.5% is in the top ten. The sequenced material came from peripheral blood. These receptor sequences come from a human donor in a cohort sampled during active COVID-19. Each CDR3 is given with its conserved first and last residue. D genes are given only for firm matches. Rows may omit the clone size; those that give it use once, few, many or a size class.

.	.	TRBV7-9	TRBJ1-2	CASRPGSISTQGYTF	TGTGCCAGCAGACCTGGGAGCATCTCCACGCAGGGCTACACCTTC
.	.	TRBV11-2	TRBJ2-2	CASSLTNTGELFF	TGTGCCAGCAGCTTAACTAACACCGGGGAGCTGTTTTTT
.	.	TRBV9	TRBJ2-1	CASSVVAEISYNEQFF	TGTGCCAGCAGCGTAGTAGCGGAAATCTCCTACAATGAGCAGTTCTTC
medium-sized	.	TRBV5-4	TRBJ2-7	CASSPRGGTHYEQYF	TGTGCCAGCAGCCCTCGTGGCGGGACCCACTACGAGCAGTACTTC
few	.	TRBV7-2	TRBJ2-3	CASSLWRGTDTQYF	TGTGCCAGCAGCTTATGGCGGGGCACAGATACGCAGTATTTT
.	.	TRBV5-1	TRBJ2-5	CASSRGDSGETQYF	TGCGCCAGCAGCAGAGGGGACAGCGGGGAGACCCAGTACTTC
.	TRBD2	TRBV7-9	TRBJ2-3	CASEPGGVGTDTQYF	TGTGCCAGTGAACCGGGGGGAGTCGGCACAGATACGCAGTATTTT
.	.	TRBV28	TRBJ1-4	CASSSGGEKLFF	TGTGCCAGCAGTTCCGGGGGGGAAAAACTGTTTTTT
.	TRBD2	TRBV5-1	TRBJ2-7	CASSSGTSGAFYEQYF	TGCGCCAGCAGCTCGGGGACTAGCGGGGCCTTCTACGAGCAGTACTTC
.	TRBD2	TRBV19	TRBJ2-1	CASSTGGHEQFF	TGTGCCAGTAGTACGGGGGGGCATGAGCAGTTCTTC
.	.	TRBV5-4	TRBJ1-3	CASSPDSSGNTIYF	TGTGCCAGCAGCCCGGACAGCTCTGGAAACACCATATATTTT
.	.	TRBV10-3	TRBJ2-3	CAISSDSDTQYF	TGTGCCATATCTAGCGATTCAGATACGCAGTATTTT
.	.	TRBV15	TRBJ1-4	CATSRGSGIFEKLFF	TGTGCCACCAGCAGAGGTTCAGGGATATTTGAAAAACTGTTTTTT
.	.	TRBV21-1	TRBJ2-1	CASSPETSGGYEQFF	TGTGCCAGCAGCCCCGAGACTAGCGGGGGATATGAGCAGTTCTTC
few	TRBD1	TRBV6-5	TRBJ1-2	CASSSSGQYYGYTF	TGTGCCAGCAGTTCCTCGGGACAGTACTATGGCTACACCTTC
.	.	TRBV27	TRBJ1-6	CASSLVGGPYNSPLHF	TGTGCCAGCAGTTTAGTTGGAGGGCCCTATAATTCACCCCTCCACTTT
.	TRBD2	TRBV3-1/TRBV3-2	TRBJ2-2	CAAGIRGANTGELFF	TGTGCCGCGGGGATTCGGGGGGCGAACACCGGGGAGCTGTTTTTT
.	TRBD2	TRBV12-3/TRBV12-4	TRBJ2-1	CASSPGLANEQFF	TGTGCCAGCAGCCCGGGACTAGCCAATGAGCAGTTCTTC
.	.	TRBV7-2	TRBJ2-3	CASSPGQFHTDTQYF	TGTGCCAGCAGCCCAGGACAGTTTCATACAGATACGCAGTATTTT
.	.	TRBV6-6	TRBJ2-3	CASSPSSDTQYF	TGTGCCAGCAGCCCCTCGTCAGATACGCAGTATTTT
.	TRBD1	TRBV6-6	TRBJ1-1	CASRTALDRGEAFF	TGTGCCAGCAGAACTGCCCTCGACAGGGGTGAAGCTTTCTTT
.	TRBD1	TRBV10-3	TRBJ2-7	CATSNRDRAGEQYF	TGTGCCACCAGTAACCGGGACAGGGCTGGCGAGCAGTACTTC
.	TRBD1	TRBV11-2	TRBJ1-4	CASSLPGTGDNEKLFF	TGTGCCAGCAGCTTACCAGGGACAGGGGATAATGAAAAACTGTTTTTT
.	TRBD2	TRBV6-2/TRBV6-3	TRBJ2-1	CASSYGLAGVDEQFF	TGTGCCAGCAGTTACGGTCTAGCGGGGGTGGATGAGCAGTTCTTC
few	.	TRBV12-3/TRBV12-4	TRBJ1-5	CASSALVATQHF	TGTGCCAGCAGTGCTCTGGTCGCGACCCAGCATTTT
.	.	TRBV21-1	TRBJ1-6	CASSLRSWTDVSSSYNSPLHF	TGTGCCAGCAGCCTCCGGTCCTGGACAGACGTCTCGAGCTCCTATAATTCACCCCTCCACTTT
.	.	TRBV6-1	TRBJ1-1	CASSEALRGARTEAFF	TGTGCCAGCAGTGAAGCGCTTCGGGGGGCCCGGACTGAAGCTTTCTTT
.	.	TRBV4-3	TRBJ2-2	CASSQYRAPGELFF	TGCGCCAGCAGCCAATACAGGGCCCCCGGGGAGCTGTTTTTT
once	TRBD2	TRBV4-2	TRBJ2-5	CASSQGLLAGRKETQYF	TGTGCCAGCAGCCAAGGGTTGCTAGCGGGCCGAAAAGAGACCCAGTACTTC
once	TRBD2	TRBV4-2	TRBJ2-1	CASSQGGSYNEQFF	TGTGCCAGCAGCCAGGGGGGGAGTTACAATGAGCAGTTCTTC
.	.	TRBV19	TRBJ1-5	CASSGDKFSNQPQHF	TGTGCCAGTAGTGGGGACAAGTTTAGCAATCAGCCCCAGCATTTT
.	TRBD2	TRBV7-2	TRBJ2-3	CASTLAPAGATDTQYF	TGTGCCAGCACTCTAGCACCAGCGGGGGCCACAGATACGCAGTATTTT
.	TRBD1	TRBV7-9	TRBJ1-4	CASSPTGDIEKLFF	TGTGCCAGCAGTCCGACAGGGGATATTGAAAAACTGTTTTTT
.	.	TRBV4-1	TRBJ1-5	CASSQEPTGGNQPQHF	TGCGCCAGCAGCCAAGAACCGACAGGTGGCAATCAGCCCCAGCATTTT
.	TRBD1	TRBV27	TRBJ1-2	CASSLRPQGGVYYGYTF	TGTGCCAGCAGTTTAAGACCGCAGGGGGGCGTTTACTATGGCTACACCTTC
.	TRBD2	TRBV7-6	TRBJ2-7	CASSLWQGGDEQYF	TGTGCCAGCAGCTTATGGCAGGGAGGGGACGAGCAGTACTTC
.	TRBD2	TRBV7-9	TRBJ2-1	CASSLAGGRPYNEQFF	TGTGCCAGCAGCTTAGCGGGCGGGAGGCCCTACAATGAGCAGTTCTTC
.	.	TRBV28	TRBJ2-7	CASRASRAPYEQYF	TGTGCCAGCAGAGCCAGCAGGGCCCCCTACGAGCAGTACTTC
once	TRBD2	TRBV6-1	TRBJ2-1	CASSDLAGGQYEQFF	TGTGCCAGCAGTGATCTAGCGGGGGGCCAGTATGAGCAGTTCTTC
.	.	TRBV5-4	TRBJ2-1	CASSTPRGADNEQFF	TGTGCCAGCAGCACCCCCCGGGGGGCAGACAATGAGCAGTTCTTC
.	.	TRBV7-9	TRBJ1-1	CASVGMGGTEAFF	TGTGCCAGCGTCGGGATGGGGGGGACTGAAGCTTTCTTT
.	TRBD1	TRBV5-5	TRBJ1-2	CASSLEGQRYGYTF	TGTGCCAGCAGCTTGGAGGGACAGCGCTATGGCTACACCTTC
.	TRBD2	TRBV7-3	TRBJ2-3	CASSTGILAGSDTQYF	TGTGCCAGCAGCACGGGCATACTAGCGGGGTCAGATACGCAGTATTTT
.	TRBD1	TRBV11-2	TRBJ1-6	CASSLDRGPLHF	TGTGCCAGCAGCTTAGACAGGGGGCCCCTCCACTTT
.	.	TRBV4-2	TRBJ1-2	CASSQRGTEANYGYTF	TGTGCCAGCAGCCAGCGGGGGACGGAAGCTAACTATGGCTACACCTTC
.	TRBD2	TRBV9	TRBJ2-3	CASSSQLAGGTDTQYF	TGTGCCAGCAGCTCCCAACTAGCGGGGGGCACAGATACGCAGTATTTT
.	.	TRBV5-6	TRBJ1-4	CASSLQIREKLFF	TGTGCCAGCAGCTTACAAATAAGAGAAAAACTGTTTTTT
.	TRBD2	TRBV9	TRBJ2-7	CASSAGGTSGSGEQYF	TGTGCCAGCAGCGCAGGAGGGACTAGCGGATCAGGGGAGCAGTACTTC
.	.	TRBV30	TRBJ1-5	CAWSGGPNSNQPQHF	TGTGCCTGGAGTGGCGGCCCGAATAGCAATCAGCCCCAGCATTTT
.	TRBD2	TRBV10-3	TRBJ2-3	CAISSAGGHGDTQYF	TGTGCCATCAGCTCAGCGGGGGGGCACGGAGATACGCAGTATTTT
.	.	TRBV7-2	TRBJ2-7	CASSLVASTGEQYF	TGTGCCAGCAGCTTAGTGGCTAGTACGGGCGAGCAGTACTTC
.	.	TRBV7-9	TRBJ1-2	CASSLGGTYGYTF	TGTGCCAGCAGCTTAGGGGGCACCTATGGCTACACCTTC
.	TRBD2	TRBV18	TRBJ2-3	CASSPLAGGTDTQYF	TGTGCCAGCTCACCATTAGCGGGGGGCACAGATACGCAGTATTTT
.	.	TRBV4-3	TRBJ2-5	CASSQDRSTRGTQYF	TGCGCCAGCAGCCAAGATCGATCGACGCGGGGGACCCAGTACTTC
.	.	TRBV24-1	TRBJ2-3	CATSDLQVGRADTQYF	TGTGCCACCAGTGATTTGCAAGTTGGCCGAGCGGATACGCAGTATTTT
once	TRBD2	TRBV6-6	TRBJ2-1	CASSYSRGAEYEQFF	TGTGCCAGCAGTTACTCGCGGGGGGCCGAATATGAGCAGTTCTTC
.	TRBD2	TRBV7-2	TRBJ2-7	CASSPQTSGGTYEQYF	TGTGCCAGCAGCCCACAGACTAGCGGGGGGACCTACGAGCAGTACTTC